This TCR beta chain was retrieved from a study of CD8 T cells in Susac syndrome. Reverse transcription of roughly 0.5 to 1 ug RNA was performed with random hexamers. immunoSEQ multiplex PCR amplified TCR beta CDR3 across 54 Vbeta, 13 Jbeta. TCRdb used MiXCR to reprocess the immunoSEQ multiplex PCR reads, holding one entry per CDR3 protein. This repertoire shows a few hundred thousand distinct CDR3 sequences, 92% found once; its top ten account for roughly 0.15%. Input material: CD8+ T cells from PBMCs. This sequence was found in a human donor with multiple sclerosis.

The CDR3 sequence: CASSSSGSFTEAFF. For the CDR3, the DNA is TGTGCCAGCAGCTCTTCAGGGTCCTTCACTGAAGCTTTCTTT. This chain uses TRBV9 with TRBJ1-1, with TRBD1 as a possible D gene (5 bases). The V and J ends lost 4 bases and 4 bases respectively, with 14 bases between them. Germline lookup yields CDR1 SGDLS and CDR2 YYNGEE. The CDR3 extends over 14 amino acids.